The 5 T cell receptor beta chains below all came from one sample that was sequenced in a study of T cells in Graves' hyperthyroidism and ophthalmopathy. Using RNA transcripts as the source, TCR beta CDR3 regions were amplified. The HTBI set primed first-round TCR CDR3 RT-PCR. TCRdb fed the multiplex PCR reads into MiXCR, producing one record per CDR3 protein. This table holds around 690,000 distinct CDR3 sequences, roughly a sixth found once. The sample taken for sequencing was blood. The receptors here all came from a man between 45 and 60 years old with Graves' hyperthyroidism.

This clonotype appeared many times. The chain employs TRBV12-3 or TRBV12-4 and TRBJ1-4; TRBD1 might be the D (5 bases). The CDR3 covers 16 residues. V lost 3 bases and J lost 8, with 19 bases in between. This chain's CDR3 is CASSFEGRQGREKLFF. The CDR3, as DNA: TGTGCCAGCAGTTTTGAAGGAAGGCAGGGTCGGGAAAAACTGTTTTTT.

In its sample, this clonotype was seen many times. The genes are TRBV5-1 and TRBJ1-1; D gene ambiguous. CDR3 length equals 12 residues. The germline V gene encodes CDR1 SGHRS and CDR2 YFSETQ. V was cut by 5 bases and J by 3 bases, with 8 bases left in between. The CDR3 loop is CASRYDYTEAFF. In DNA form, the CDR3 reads TGCGCCAGCAGGTACGATTACACTGAAGCTTTCTTT.

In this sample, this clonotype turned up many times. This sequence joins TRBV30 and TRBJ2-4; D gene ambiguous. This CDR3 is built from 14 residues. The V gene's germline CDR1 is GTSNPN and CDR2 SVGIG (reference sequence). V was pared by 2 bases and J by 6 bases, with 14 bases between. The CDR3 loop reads CAWSRAGSTNIQYF. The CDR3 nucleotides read TGTGCCTGGAGTAGGGCAGGATCGACAAACATTCAGTACTTC.

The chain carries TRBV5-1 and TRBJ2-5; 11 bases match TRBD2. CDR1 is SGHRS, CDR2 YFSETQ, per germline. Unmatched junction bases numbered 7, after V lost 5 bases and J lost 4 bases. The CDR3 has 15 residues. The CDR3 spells CASRLAGDESETQYF. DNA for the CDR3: TGCGCCAGCAGACTAGCGGGAGATGAGTCAGAGACCCAGTACTTC.

The CDR3 here is CAWRGTSGTAYEQYF. CDR3 nucleotide sequence: TGTGCCTGGAGAGGGACTAGCGGGACTGCCTACGAGCAGTACTTC. This chain connects TRBV30 to TRBJ2-7, with 13 bases matching TRBD2. Germline V gene sequence: CDR1 GTSNPN, CDR2 SVGIG (reference sequence). The CDR3 spans 15 residues. Trimming at V came to 3 bases and at J to 2 bases, leaving 4 bases not matched to a gene.